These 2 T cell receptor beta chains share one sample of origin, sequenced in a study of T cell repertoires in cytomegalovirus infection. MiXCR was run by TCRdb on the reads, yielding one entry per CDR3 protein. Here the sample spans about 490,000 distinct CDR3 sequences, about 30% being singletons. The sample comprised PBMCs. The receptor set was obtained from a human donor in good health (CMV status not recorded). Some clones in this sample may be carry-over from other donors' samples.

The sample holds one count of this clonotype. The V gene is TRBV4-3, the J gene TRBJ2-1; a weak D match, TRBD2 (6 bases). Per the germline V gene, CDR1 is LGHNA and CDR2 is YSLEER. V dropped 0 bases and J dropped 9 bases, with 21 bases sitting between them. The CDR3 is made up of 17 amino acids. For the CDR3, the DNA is TGCGCCAGCAGCCAAGATCTTCCGGGAGATTGGAGTAGTGAGCAGTTCTTC. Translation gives CASSQDLPGDWSSEQFF.

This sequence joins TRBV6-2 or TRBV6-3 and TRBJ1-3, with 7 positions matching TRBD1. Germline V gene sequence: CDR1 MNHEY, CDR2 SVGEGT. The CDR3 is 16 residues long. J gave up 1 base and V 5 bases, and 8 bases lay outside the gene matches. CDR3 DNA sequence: TGTGCCAGCAGTACAGGATCGACAGGGTCTGGAAACACCATATATTTT. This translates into CASSTGSTGSGNTIYF.